What follows is one T cell receptor beta chain and its context. The antigen remains unidentified. This specimen comes from a study of CD8 T cells in ankylosing spondylitis. Findings and limits, study-wide: Previously reported in reactive arthritis synovial fluid and blood were some of the motif variants. Ankylosing spondylitis blood appeared to be characterized by a TCR beta motif of roughly eight highly homologous variants. In peripheral blood, disease-linked CD8+ clones occurred at relatively low frequencies.

Quantitative 5'-RACE with molecular barcodes generated TCR beta libraries. MiXCR, applied by TCRdb to the 5' RACE reads, yields one record per CDR3 protein. The sample comprises some 400,000 distinct CDR3 sequences, more than 20% of which are singletons, and about a sixth rests with the top ten. CDR3 length: 16 amino acids. V gave up 5 bases and J gave up 2 bases, with 15 bases separating them. CDR1 SGHNT and CDR2 YENEEA come from the germline V gene. The receptor comes from a male donor with ankylosing spondylitis. The sample taken for sequencing was blood, either unsorted or a sorted T cell fraction (not recorded which). This chain connects TRBV11-3 to TRBJ2-2, with D possibly matching TRBD2 (6 bases). This CDR3 reads CASSRVAGSNTGELFF. DNA for the CDR3: TGTGCCAGCAGCCGGGTGGCGGGGTCCAACACCGGGGAGCTGTTTTTT.